The T cell receptor beta chain under discussion was sequenced for a study of blood T cell repertoires in COVID-19. Study as a whole: Nucleic acid was either cDNA or gDNA, and it came from T cells, B-cell-depleted T cells, or PBMCs.

Method: immunoSEQ multiplex PCR; TCRdb's copy keeps in-frame clones and lacks some. Among around 150,000 clones listed, about 72% were seen once. CDR1 is MNHNS and CDR2 is SASEGT in the germline V gene. V lost 6 bases and J lost 6, with 8 bases in between. This CDR3 is built from 11 residues. The clonotype originates from a man aged 60 to 75 who had recovered from COVID-19. The source material was peripheral blood. This rearrangement joins TRBV6-1 to TRBJ1-2; the D gene is possibly TRBD1 (6 bases). CDR3 nucleotides: TGTGCCAGCAGCTCAGGGGATGGCTACACCTTC. Translating it yields CASSSGDGYTF.